This T cell receptor beta chain was recovered during a study of tumor and adjacent non-tumor tissue in lung cancer. Study context: The cohort had about twelve adenocarcinoma, 2 squamous cell and 1 small cell patients. Study results and limitations: Top 100 clones took a larger repertoire share in normal lung. Tumor tissue had significantly higher TCR diversity than normal lung. Higher tumor TCR diversity was associated with shorter survival.

There are 11 residues in the CDR3. TCRbeta libraries were built with three rounds of nested PCR, modified from ARM-PCR. TCRdb passed the multiplex PCR reads through MiXCR, listing each CDR3 protein once. The repertoire holds about 75,000 distinct CDR3 sequences, 77% seen once, with approximately 12% in the top ten. Worth noting for this clonotype: Its antigen is unknown. The junction departs from germline at one end; a sequencing error may be responsible.

RNA was extracted from bulk tissue without any cell sorting. Sequences were obtained from lung tumor tissue. This TCR was sampled from a woman between 45 and 60 years old with non-small cell lung cancer. The chain couples TRBV12-3 or TRBV12-4 to TRBJ2-7; D uncertain. DNA for the CDR3: TGTGTCAGCAGTTTGACCTACGAGCAGTACTTC. This gives the protein CVSSLTYEQYF.